Only a few counts were recorded for the clone carrying this T cell receptor (beta chain). The sample originates from a study of shared clonotypes between healthy human individuals. Study in general: With ages of 18 to 49, the donors were two women and a few men. CD4 naive and CD4 memory each took three plates per donor, while CD8 naive took two and CD8 memory one.

The assay was immunoSEQ multiplex PCR, and TCRdb's table has in-frame clones only and misses some. The table records 1 million to 1.3 million clones, approximately 80% of them present only once. The CDR3 is made up of 17 amino acids. CDR1 and CDR2 (germline): MDHEN, SYDVKM. Trimming at V came to 5 bases and at J to 0 bases, leaving 10 bases not matched to a gene. The V and J genes are TRBV28 and TRBJ2-7; 10 bases map to TRBD2. The clonotype comes from a man aged 18 to 35 in good health. Some clones in this sample may be carry-over from other donors' samples. Sequenced: memory CD4+ T cells from PBMCs. Subset meaning: CD45RA-negative fraction. The CDR3 spells CASSPRTSGLFSYEQYF. The CDR3 coding sequence is TGTGCCAGCAGTCCCCGGACTAGCGGTCTCTTCTCCTACGAGCAGTACTTC.